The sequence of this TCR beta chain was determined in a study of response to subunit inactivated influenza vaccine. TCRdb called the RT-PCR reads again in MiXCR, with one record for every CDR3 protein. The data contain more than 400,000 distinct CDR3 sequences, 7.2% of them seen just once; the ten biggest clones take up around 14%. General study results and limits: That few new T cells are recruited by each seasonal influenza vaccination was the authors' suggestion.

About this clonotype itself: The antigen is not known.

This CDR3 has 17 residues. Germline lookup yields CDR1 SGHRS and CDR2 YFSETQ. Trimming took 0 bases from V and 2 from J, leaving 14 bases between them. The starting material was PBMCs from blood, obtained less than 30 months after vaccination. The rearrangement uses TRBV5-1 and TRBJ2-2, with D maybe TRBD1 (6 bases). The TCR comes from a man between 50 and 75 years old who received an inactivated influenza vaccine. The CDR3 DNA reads TGCGCCAGCAGCTTGGGGTACGGACAGTTAAACACCGGGGAGCTGTTTTTT. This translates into CASSLGYGQLNTGELFF.